This TCR beta chain was obtained from a study of CD8 T cells in Susac syndrome. The CDR3 extends over 14 amino acids. Trimming left V 5 bases short and J 8 bases short, with 16 bases between. cDNA came from approximately 0.5 to 1 ug RNA primed by random hexamers. Across 54 Vbeta and 13 Jbeta, immunoSEQ multiplex PCR amplified TCR beta CDR3. MiXCR was run by TCRdb on the immunoSEQ multiplex PCR reads, yielding one entry per CDR3 protein. The sample lists under 150,000 distinct CDR3 sequences; 90% to 95% were seen once. This clonotype was detected only once. Sequenced sample: CD8+ T cells from PBMCs. The rearrangement joins TRBV12-3 or TRBV12-4 to TRBJ2-1, with D hard to call. This receptor was taken from a human donor in good health. The CDR3 here is CASSPVGYSYEQFF. Written as DNA, the CDR3 is TGTGCCAGCAGTCCGGTGGGATATTCTTATGAGCAGTTCTTC.